The 21 T cell receptor beta chains listed next were all sequenced from one sample in a study of blood T cell repertoires in COVID-19. Using immunoSEQ multiplex PCR, the repertoire was profiled, and TCRdb retains in-frame clones only, with some absent. The table lists over 150,000 clones, about 87% of them singletons, with around an eighth in the top ten. The sample was peripheral blood. All receptors come from a woman between 65 and 79 years old with COVID-19, enrolled during active disease.

This clone turned up a few times. The chain employs TRBV2 and TRBJ1-1; D unclear. Germline CDR1 SNHLY, CDR2 FYNNEI. The CDR3 has 14 amino acids. V was trimmed by 6 bases and J by 4 bases, leaving 15 bases between them. The CDR3 DNA is TGTGCCAGCAGCTATCAGGACGCGGGCACTGAAGCTTTCTTT. This translates into CASSYQDAGTEAFF.

The chain employs TRBV7-6 and TRBJ2-7; D perhaps matches TRBD1 (6 bases). The length of the CDR3 is 15 residues. V dropped 3 bases and J dropped 7 bases, with 19 bases sitting between them. Germline V lookup: CDR1 SGHVS, CDR2 FNYEAQ. CDR3 nucleotide sequence: TGTGCCAGCAGCTTTTTCGCAGCAGGGGCAGGTGAGCAGTACTTC. It is translated as CASSFFAAGAGEQYF.

This clone has a handful of counts. The J gene is TRBJ2-7, the V gene TRBV18; TRBD2 matches at 10 bases. The V and J ends lost 0 bases and 3 bases, in that order; junction bases with no gene match: 20. This CDR3 is 21 amino acids long. Per germline, CDR1 KGHSH and CDR2 LQKENI. The CDR3 DNA reads as TGTGCCAGCTCACCACCGAGATTCGCACTCAGTTCGTCTAGCGGGAGCTACGAGCAGTACTTC. Protein sequence: CASSPPRFALSSSSGSYEQYF.

The rearrangement joins TRBV10-3 to TRBJ2-1; possibly TRBD1 for D (6 bases). Germline V gene data show CDR1 as ENHRY and CDR2 as SYGVKD. V gave up 7 bases and J gave up 6 bases, with 13 bases separating them. CDR3 length: 13 amino acids. This CDR3 is CAITRAGANEQFF. DNA of the CDR3: TGTGCCATCACGAGGGCAGGGGCCAATGAGCAGTTCTTC.

CDR3 sequence (DNA): TGTGCCAGCAGCTTACCCCGGGAATATTCCTACGAGCAGTACTTC. This encodes CASSLPREYSYEQYF. The chain employs TRBV7-8 and TRBJ2-7; a weak D match, TRBD2 (5 bases). The CDR3 sequence is 15 residues long. CDR1 and CDR2 (germline): SGHVS, FQNEAQ. V was trimmed by 2 bases and J by 1 base, leaving 12 bases between them.

V gene TRBV7-2 combines with J gene TRBJ1-1; 11 bases are a match to TRBD1. This CDR3 has 16 amino acids. Trimming at V came to 1 base and at J to 3 bases, leaving 4 bases not matched to a gene. The V gene's germline CDR1 is SGHTA and CDR2 FQGNSA. Here the CDR3 reads CASSLVGTGGYTEAFF. CDR3 nucleotide sequence: TGTGCCAGCAGCTTAGTAGGGACAGGGGGATACACTGAAGCTTTCTTT.

This clone has more than one count but fewer than ten. This chain joins TRBV3-1 (or the pseudogene TRBV3-2) and TRBJ1-6; tentative D call: TRBD1 (6 bases). This CDR3 comprises 13 residues. CDR1 is LGHDT, CDR2 YNNKEL, per germline (reference sequence). Trimming left V 4 bases short and J 10 bases short, with 11 bases between. The CDR3 nucleotides read TGTGCCAGCAGCCCACAGGGTCGGTCACCCCTCCACTTT. Protein sequence: CASSPQGRSPLHF.

The gene calls are TRBV29-1 and TRBJ1-2; D is possibly TRBD1 (5 bases). V lost 3 bases to trimming and J lost 7 bases, with 12 bases between them. The CDR3 runs to 12 residues. CDR1 SQVTM and CDR2 ANQGSEA come from the germline V gene. This CDR3 is CSVDAGVGGYTF. For the CDR3, the DNA is TGCAGCGTTGATGCGGGGGTTGGTGGCTACACCTTC.

The chain recombines TRBV7-2 with TRBJ2-7; D gene unclear. The V and J ends lost 5 bases and 6 bases respectively, with 8 bases between them. The germline V gene encodes CDR1 SGHTA and CDR2 FQGNSA. This CDR3 comprises 11 residues. CDR3 coding DNA: TGTGCCAGCAGCAAAATGAGCGAGCAGTACTTC. Protein sequence: CASSKMSEQYF.

The chain combines TRBV14 with TRBJ1-2; TRBD1 is a possible D gene (6 bases). V was pared by 4 bases and J by 2 bases, with 11 bases between. There are 14 residues in the CDR3. Germline CDR1 reads SGHDN; CDR2 reads FVKESK. The chain's CDR3 is CASSRGHPNYGYTF. The CDR3 DNA reads as TGTGCCAGCAGCCGGGGACATCCCAACTATGGCTACACCTTC.

The chain employs TRBV19 and TRBJ1-3; D is unresolved. V was clipped by 6 bases and J by 4 bases, with 16 bases between them. This CDR3 is 15 amino acids long. Germline V gene sequence: CDR1 LNHDA, CDR2 SQIVND (reference sequence). CDR3 nucleotides: TGTGCCAGTAGCCACCCCCGAGGGCCAGGAAACACCATATATTTT. As protein: CASSHPRGPGNTIYF.

This clone appeared a single time. V usage is TRBV3-1 (or the pseudogene TRBV3-2) and J usage is TRBJ1-4; TRBD1 matches at 7 bases. The CDR3 consists of 15 residues. With 5 bases clipped from V and 4 bases from J, the junction kept 7 bases outside the gene matches. From germline, CDR1 is LGHDT and CDR2 YNNKEL (reference sequence). This CDR3 reads CASSAPGQLNEKLFF. The DNA of the CDR3 is TGTGCCAGCAGCGCCCCGGGACAGCTTAATGAAAAACTGTTTTTT.

This chain uses TRBV5-1 with TRBJ1-1, with D possibly TRBD1 on 5 matching bases. The germline CDR1 and CDR2 sequences are SGHRS and YFSETQ. This CDR3 has 16 residues. The V end was cut by 1 base, the J end by 0 bases, with 13 bases between. The chain's CDR3 is CASSLRQGSMNTEAFF. CDR3 sequence (DNA): TGCGCCAGCAGCTTGAGGCAGGGTTCCATGAACACTGAAGCTTTCTTT.

V gene TRBV4-2 combines with J gene TRBJ1-4, with 7 bases aligning to TRBD1. The V segment lost 5 bases and the J segment 7 bases; nucleotides outside the gene matches: 10. This CDR3 comprises 15 residues. Germline V lookup: CDR1 LGHNA, CDR2 YNFKEQ. The CDR3 DNA is TGTGCCAGCAGCTATCCGGGACAGCGGATTGAAAAACTGTTTTTT. Its protein is CASSYPGQRIEKLFF.

The CDR3 nucleotides read TGTGCCAGCAGCCTTCTTGGAGTGGATGAGCAGTTCTTC. The encoded protein is CASSLLGVDEQFF. V gene TRBV7-3 combines with J gene TRBJ2-1; D gene ambiguous. Trimming removed 5 bases at V and 8 bases at J, with 13 bases between. The CDR3 loop spans 13 amino acids. Germline V gene data show CDR1 as SGHTA and CDR2 as FQGTGA.

The chain joins TRBV9 to TRBJ2-2; D is ambiguous. V was cut by 4 bases and J by 1 base, with 2 bases left in between. The CDR3 length is 12 residues. Germline loops: CDR1 SGDLS, CDR2 YYNGEE. CDR3 protein: CASSRNTGELFF. The CDR3, as DNA: TGTGCCAGCAGCCGGAACACCGGGGAGCTGTTTTTT.

This chain uses TRBV6-5 with TRBJ1-1; a possible D gene is TRBD1 (6 bases). Trimming took off 4 bases at V and 0 bases at J, with 6 bases between the two ends. CDR1 and CDR2 (germline): MNHEY, SVGAGI. The CDR3 is 13 amino acids. The CDR3 loop is CASSWTVNTEAFF. CDR3 nucleotides: TGTGCCAGCAGTTGGACAGTGAACACTGAAGCTTTCTTT.

This chain connects TRBV5-5 to TRBJ2-7, with D possibly being TRBD1 (6 bases). The ends were cut back, 4 bases at V and 2 bases at J, with 13 bases in the middle. From germline, CDR1 is SGHKS and CDR2 YYEKEE (reference sequence). This CDR3 is 14 amino acids long. In DNA form, the CDR3 reads TGTGCCAGCAGCCCCGAGGACAGAACCTACGAGCAGTACTTC. It is translated as CASSPEDRTYEQYF.

Only one count was recorded for this clone. The chain uses TRBV11-2 and TRBJ2-1; 10 bases line up with TRBD2. With V trimmed by 6 bases and J by 7 bases, 12 bases remained unmatched. In germline, CDR1 is SGHAT, CDR2 FQNNGV. The CDR3 length is 16 residues. The CDR3 sequence: CASRPPLAGVRNEQFF. In DNA form, the CDR3 reads TGTGCCAGCAGACCGCCCCTAGCGGGAGTGAGAAATGAGCAGTTCTTC.

This clone was observed a few times. J is TRBJ2-1 and V is TRBV19; TRBD1 aligns across 11 bases. This CDR3 has 16 residues. Per the germline V gene, CDR1 is LNHDA and CDR2 is SQIVND (reference sequence). The V segment lost 4 bases and the J segment 6 bases; nucleotides outside the gene matches: 8. Here the CDR3 DNA reads TGTGCCAGTAGTACCTCAACCGGGACAGGGGGCAATGAGCAGTTCTTC. Its protein is CASSTSTGTGGNEQFF.

The chain has TRBV18 and TRBJ1-2, with D possibly matching TRBD1 (6 bases). This CDR3 is built from 13 residues. Deletions cut 2 bases from V and 8 bases from J, with 12 bases between. CDR1 KGHSH and CDR2 LQKENI come from the germline V gene. The CDR3 nucleotides read TGTGCCAGCTCACCATTAACAGGGTACGGCTACACCTTC. Translated: CASSPLTGYGYTF.